Listed here are 19 T cell receptor beta chains from one sample, sequenced in a study of cytomegalovirus exposure and HLA in healthy donors (dated by TCRdb to 2015 to 2018). Library preparation was by the immunoSEQ multiplex PCR assay. For the multiplex PCR, a mixture combining 60 forward primers for TCR Vbeta segments and 13 reverse primers for TCR Jbeta segments was used. Not all clones reach the TCRdb copy of this immuneACCESS table, which keeps in-frame sequences only. Checked studies attribute under half of the gap to unresolved V genes and leave the rest unexplained. For this sample there are approximately 140,000 clones; around 73% appear just once. Of the sample, 1% to 1.5% falls within the top ten clones. Sequencing was carried out using PBMCs. The source is a woman aged 40 to 50 in good health and CMV-seronegative.

The genes are TRBV6-1 and TRBJ1-5; D not resolved. The CDR3 length is 13 residues. Germline-derived CDR1 and CDR2 are MNHNS and SASEGT. V was trimmed by 7 bases and J by 2 bases, leaving 9 bases between them. CDR3 amino acids: CASKGGGNQPQHF. The CDR3 DNA reads TGTGCCAGCAAGGGAGGAGGCAATCAGCCCCAGCATTTT.

This clone was recorded a few times. The chain uses TRBV6-1 and TRBJ1-4, with 9 bases that match TRBD1. The germline gives CDR1 MNHNS, CDR2 SASEGT. The CDR3 length is 13 residues. V dropped 5 bases and J dropped 7; count of bases not matched to a gene: 2. The CDR3 reads CASSNRGLEKLFF. The CDR3 DNA is TGTGCCAGCAGTAACAGGGGGCTTGAAAAACTGTTTTTT.

The rearrangement joins TRBV23-1 to TRBJ1-5; TRBD1 aligns across 8 bases. TRBV23-1 counts as an open reading frame of uncertain function. V dropped 8 bases and J dropped 4; count of bases not matched to a gene: 7. The CDR3 totals 14 residues. The CDR3 protein is CASHTGQENQPQHF. The CDR3 coding sequence is TGCGCCAGCCACACGGGACAGGAGAATCAGCCCCAGCATTTT.

The chain joins TRBV6-1 to TRBJ2-5, with D tentatively TRBD1 (5 bases). Germline V gene lookup returns CDR1 MNHNS and CDR2 SASEGT. V was trimmed by 4 bases and J by 2 bases, leaving 11 bases between them. The CDR3 spans 14 residues. The CDR3 loop reads CASSGSTVQETQYF. The CDR3 DNA reads TGTGCCAGCAGTGGCTCGACAGTTCAAGAGACCCAGTACTTC.

The rearrangement uses TRBV4-2 and TRBJ1-4, with a possible D match to TRBD1 (5 bases). The V and J ends lost 0 bases and 8 bases respectively, with 13 bases between them. The germline CDR1 and CDR2 sequences are LGHNA and YNFKEQ. The CDR3 totals 15 residues. The CDR3 DNA reads as TGTGCCAGCAGCCAAGATCAGGGATTAGGGGAAAAACTGTTTTTT. It is translated as CASSQDQGLGEKLFF.

The chain carries TRBV27 and TRBJ1-4; D possibly corresponds to TRBD1 (5 bases). The CDR3 contains 16 residues. The V gene's germline CDR1 is MNHEY and CDR2 SMNVEV (reference sequence). The ends were cut back, 6 bases at V and 0 bases at J, with 14 bases in the middle. The CDR3 reads CASSVQGSATNEKLFF. The CDR3 nucleotides are TGTGCCAGCAGCGTTCAGGGCTCTGCAACTAATGAAAAACTGTTTTTT.

This chain uses TRBV5-6 with TRBJ1-6; D perhaps matches TRBD1 (5 bases). V gave up 1 base and J gave up 10 bases, with 15 bases separating them. Germline lookup yields CDR1 SGHDT and CDR2 YYEEEE. This CDR3 region has 15 residues. The CDR3 here is CASSLYQGIGSPLHF. The DNA for the CDR3 is TGTGCCAGCAGCTTGTATCAGGGAATAGGGTCACCCCTCCACTTT.

The chain is built from TRBV27 and TRBJ2-3; 12 bases line up with TRBD2. Trimming took 7 bases from V and 6 from J; bases not matched to a gene: 8. The CDR3 has 15 residues. The germline CDR1 and CDR2 sequences are MNHEY and SMNVEV (reference sequence). CDR3 protein: CASIRASGGADTQYF. In DNA, the CDR3 is TGTGCCAGCATCCGGGCTAGCGGGGGGGCGGATACGCAGTATTTT.

In DNA, the CDR3 is TGTGCCAGCAGACTTGTCGGGGCTGGGGCCAACGTCCTGACTTTC. Translation gives CASRLVGAGANVLTF. This sequence joins TRBV6-6 and TRBJ2-6, with D perhaps TRBD2 (5 bases). This CDR3 is 15 amino acids long. Germline CDR1 is MNHNY and CDR2 is SVGAGI (reference sequence). Between the trimmed V and J ends, which lost 6 bases and 2 bases, there was a span of 11 bases.

V usage is TRBV5-8 and J usage is TRBJ2-7; 9 bases agree with TRBD1. The V and J ends lost 0 bases and 6 bases, in that order; junction bases with no gene match: 4. Per the germline V gene, CDR1 is SGHTS and CDR2 is YDEGEE. The CDR3 sequence is 14 residues long. CDR3 sequence: CASSLGTGVGEQYV. The CDR3 nucleotides are TGTGCCAGCAGCTTGGGGACAGGGGTGGGCGAGCAGTACGTC.

The V and J genes are TRBV5-1 and TRBJ1-1; D is ambiguous. The CDR3 contains 14 residues. The V end was cut by 4 bases, the J end by 1 base, with 11 bases between. Per the germline V gene, CDR1 is SGHRS and CDR2 is YFSETQ. CDR3 nucleotides: TGCGCCAGCAGCCCCCAGGACTGGAACACTGAAGCTTTCTTT. It is translated as CASSPQDWNTEAFF.

This clone was seen just once. The chain employs TRBV9 and TRBJ2-5, with 8 bases lining up with TRBD2. The V gene end was trimmed by 0 bases and the J gene end by 5 bases; junction bases not matched to a gene: 6. The CDR3 length is 15 residues. Germline V gene data show CDR1 as SGDLS and CDR2 as YYNGEE. The DNA of the CDR3 is TGTGCCAGCAGCGTAGAGCCGGGGGGGCTGGAGACCCAGTACTTC. Its protein is CASSVEPGGLETQYF.

This sequence joins TRBV5-1 and TRBJ2-3, with 9 bases that match TRBD2. V lost 1 base and J lost 5; bases outside the gene matches: 2. The CDR3 extends over 14 amino acids. Germline CDR1 SGHRS, CDR2 YFSETQ. In nucleotides, the CDR3 is TGCGCCAGCAGCTTGCAACTAGCGGGAGATACGCAGTATTTT. As protein: CASSLQLAGDTQYF.

This clone was observed a few times. The rearrangement links TRBV28 to TRBJ1-3, with no clear D. This CDR3 has 13 residues. Germline V gene sequence: CDR1 MDHEN, CDR2 SYDVKM. Trimming cost V 7 bases and J 1 base, with 8 bases left between them. CDR3 sequence: CASTPFSGNTIYF. The CDR3 DNA follows: TGTGCCAGCACCCCTTTTTCTGGAAACACCATATATTTT.

Turning to this clone: An end of the junction differs from the germline gene, which may be a read error. The CDR3 DNA follows: TGTTCCAGCAGCCGGGAGCGAATAACCGATAATTCACCCCTCCACTTT. This codes for CSSSRERITDNSPLHF. This chain uses TRBV7-9 with TRBJ1-6; no clear D gene. Germline V lookup: CDR1 SEHNR, CDR2 FQNEAQ (reference sequence). The CDR3 is made up of 16 amino acids.

This chain uses TRBV30 with TRBJ2-4, with TRBD2 identical over 11 bases. Germline-derived CDR1 and CDR2 are GTSNPN and SVGIG (reference sequence). V trimming: 2 bases; J trimming: 8 bases; junction bases outside the gene matches: 8. The CDR3 has 15 residues. CDR3: CAWSPGVSGGDIQYF. In DNA, the CDR3 is TGTGCCTGGAGTCCGGGGGTTAGCGGGGGGGACATTCAGTACTTC.

This chain joins TRBV11-2 and TRBJ2-7; no firm D call. There are 13 residues in the CDR3. Germline CDR1 and CDR2: SGHAT and FQNNGV. V lost 5 bases and J lost 2, with 10 bases in between. CDR3 nucleotides: TGTGCCAGCAGCCAACAGCAAACCTACGAGCAGTACGTC. Protein product: CASSQQQTYEQYV.

The gene calls are TRBV5-4 and TRBJ1-2; no clear D. V shed 0 bases and J shed 4 bases, with 10 bases lying between them. The CDR3 spans 14 residues. In germline, CDR1 is SGHNT, CDR2 YYREEE (reference sequence). The CDR3, as DNA: TGTGCCAGCAGCTTGGGGCAACGCGGCTATGGCTACACCTTC. Its translation is CASSLGQRGYGYTF.

The gene calls are TRBV5-1 and TRBJ1-1, with 10 bases identical to TRBD1. With 3 bases clipped from V and 5 bases from J, the junction kept 7 bases outside the gene matches. CDR3 length: 15 residues. Germline lookup yields CDR1 SGHRS and CDR2 YFSETQ. The CDR3 reads CASSWLGTGETEAFF. Here the CDR3 DNA reads TGCGCCAGCAGCTGGCTAGGGACAGGGGAAACTGAAGCTTTCTTT.